The 27 T cell receptor beta chains below come from one sample, sequenced in a study of metastatic and nonmetastatic thyroid tumors. No patient received treatment before thyroid surgery. Through MiXCR, TCRdb re-clonotyped the PCR reads. The sample contains 21,000 or so clones, around 20% of which appear only once. The sequenced sample was blood. These receptors all stem from a male donor with papillary thyroid cancer or a benign thyroid nodule (not recorded which). Some clones in this sample may be carry-over from other donors' samples.

This clone was seen repeatedly, ten times or more. The chain links TRBV5-1 to TRBJ2-7, with 8 bases lining up with TRBD1. V lost 3 bases to trimming and J lost 3 bases; unmatched junction nucleotides: 2. The CDR3 totals 13 residues. Germline V gene sequence: CDR1 SGHRS, CDR2 YFSETQ. CDR3 DNA sequence: TGCGCCAGCAGCTCAGACAGGGGCTACGAGCAGTACTTC. This gives the protein CASSSDRGYEQYF. Using reference TRBV5-1 and TRBJ2-7 for the parts outside the CDR3, the full variable domain is KAGVTQTPRYLIKTRGQQVTLSCSPISGHRSVSWYQQTPGQGLQFLFEYFSETQRNKGNFPGRFSGRQFSNSRSEMNVSTLELGDSALYLCASSSDRGYEQYFGPGTRLTVT.

In its sample, this clone was seen many times. The gene calls are TRBV29-1 and TRBJ2-7; 15 nucleotides match TRBD2. After removal of 6 bases from V and 5 bases from J, the junction contained 8 bases not matched to a gene. The CDR3 sequence is 15 residues long. Germline V gives CDR1 SQVTM, CDR2 ANQGSEA. The CDR3 DNA is TGCAGCGTGCCGGGACTAGCGGGAGGTGACCACGAGCAGTACTTC. Translation: CSVPGLAGGDHEQYF.

Ten or more counts support this clone. This rearrangement joins TRBV15 to TRBJ2-3; 12 nucleotides align to TRBD2. Germline assignment: CDR1 LNHNV and CDR2 YYDKDF (reference sequence). This CDR3 is 15 amino acids long. Germline trimming cut 4 bases from V and 2 bases from J; bases unmatched to any gene: 1. For the CDR3, the DNA is TGTGCCACCAGCACTAGCGGGGGGGCCACAGATACGCAGTATTTT. It encodes CATSTSGGATDTQYF.

This clone was detected ten times or more. The chain has TRBV2 and TRBJ2-5, with a tentative D call TRBD1 (5 bases). Germline CDR1 SNHLY, CDR2 FYNNEI. V was trimmed by 4 bases and J by 2 bases, leaving 11 bases between them. The CDR3 is 14 residues long. In DNA, the CDR3 is TGTGCCAGCAGTGTCCTGACAGTTCAAGAGACCCAGTACTTC. It yields the protein CASSVLTVQETQYF.

This clone was seen only a few times. The same CDR3 is also encoded by other DNA sequences in this sample. The genes are TRBV7-3 and TRBJ2-4; 9 bases are a match to TRBD1. With 4 bases clipped from V and 7 bases from J, the junction kept 5 bases outside the gene matches. Germline assignment: CDR1 SGHTA and CDR2 FQGTGA. The CDR3 sequence is 14 residues long. The CDR3 region has the DNA TGTGCCAGCAGCTCCTCCGGACAGGGGAACATTCAGTACTTC. Translation gives CASSSSGQGNIQYF. Supplemented by reference TRBV7-3 and TRBJ2-4, the full variable domain reads GAGVSQTPSNKVTEKGKYVELRCDPISGHTALYWYRQSLGQGPEFLIYFQGTGAADDSGLPNDRFFAVRPEGSVSTLKIQRTERGDSAVYLCASSSSGQGNIQYFGAGTRLSVL.

This clone was found many times. The V call is TRBV11-2, the J call TRBJ2-7; 11 bases map to TRBD2. V lost 5 bases to trimming and J lost 4 bases; unmatched junction nucleotides: 7. The CDR3 is made up of 15 amino acids. Germline V gene sequence: CDR1 SGHAT, CDR2 FQNNGV. CDR3 residues: CASSPAGLAAYEQYF. CDR3 DNA: TGTGCCAGCAGCCCAGCGGGACTAGCGGCTTACGAGCAGTACTTC. Drawing the rest from reference TRBV11-2 and TRBJ2-7, the complete variable domain is EAGVAQSPRYKIIEKRQSVAFWCNPISGHATLYWYQQILGQGPKLLIQFQNNGVVDDSQLPKDRFSAERLKGVDSTLKIQPAKLEDSAVYLCASSPAGLAAYEQYFGPGTRLTVT.

Concerning this clone: Being one base from a much bigger clone, this may be a read error. The genes are TRBV3-1 and TRBJ1-3; perhaps TRBD1 as D (6 bases). The CDR3 runs to 14 residues. Germline assignment: CDR1 LGHDT and CDR2 YNNKEL (reference sequence). V lost 4 bases and J 6 bases, leaving 13 bases between the germline ends. The CDR3 bases are TGTGCCAGCAGCCCAGGGACATCGATAAACACCATATATTTT. Translating it yields CASSPGTSINTIYF.

This clone has just a few counts. In DNA, the CDR3 is TGTGCCAGTTCGGACAGCTACTATTCCAATCAGCCCCAGCATTTT. This gives the protein CASSDSYYSNQPQHF. This sequence joins TRBV27 and TRBJ1-5, with D maybe TRBD1 (6 bases). Germline V CDR1 and CDR2: MNHEY, SMNVEV (reference sequence). CDR3 length equals 15 residues. Trimming removed 9 bases from V and 3 bases from J, with 18 bases in between.

Many counts were recorded for this clone. V is TRBV15 and J is TRBJ2-1; D tentatively reads TRBD1 or TRBD2 (5 bases each). This CDR3 contains 15 residues. The ends were cut back, 2 bases at V and 6 bases at J, with 14 bases in the middle. Germline V lookup: CDR1 LNHNV, CDR2 YYDKDF (reference sequence). The CDR3, as DNA: TGTGCCACCAGCAGACATACCGGGACCACCAATGAGCAGTTCTTC. This translates into CATSRHTGTTNEQFF.

This clone has a count of ten or more. J is TRBJ2-1 and V is TRBV7-3, with 7 bases matching TRBD1. Germline CDR1 SGHTA, CDR2 FQGTGA. CDR3 length: 15 residues. J gave up 8 bases and V 2 bases, and 9 bases lay outside the gene matches. The DNA of the CDR3 is TGTGCCAGCAGCTTACGACAGGGTTTACACGATGAGCAGTTCTTC. Translated, it gives CASSLRQGLHDEQFF.

This clone was counted at least ten times. The rearrangement uses TRBV3-1 and TRBJ2-1; 9 bases map to TRBD1. V gave up 0 bases and J gave up 4 bases; unmatched junction bases: 7. The CDR3 length is 17 residues. The V gene's germline CDR1 is LGHDT and CDR2 YNNKEL (reference sequence). CDR3 nucleotide sequence: TGTGCCAGCAGCCAAGATCTTGACAGGGGGTCTTACAATGAGCAGTTCTTC. This codes for CASSQDLDRGSYNEQFF.

This clone was picked up many times. This chain connects TRBV4-1 to TRBJ1-5; D ambiguous. Germline lookup yields CDR1 MGHRA and CDR2 YSYEKL. Trimming shortened V by 0 bases and J by 5 bases, and 14 bases separated the two germline ends. CDR3 length: 16 residues. CDR3 in DNA: TGCGCCAGCAGCCAAGATCGGTCGGGGAACTATCAGCCCCAGCATTTT. Translating gives CASSQDRSGNYQPQHF.

This clone qualifies as medium-sized. The rearrangement joins TRBV13 to TRBJ2-2; 11 bases match TRBD2. V was pared by 5 bases and J by 3 bases, with 14 bases of the junction left unmatched. Germline loops: CDR1 PRHDT, CDR2 FYEKMQ (reference sequence). The CDR3 spans 19 residues. The CDR3: CASSERQGLAAFYTGELFF. CDR3 DNA sequence: TGTGCCAGCAGCGAGAGGCAGGGACTAGCGGCCTTTTACACCGGGGAGCTGTTTTTT.

This clone came up many times. The CDR3 is CRADDRDLVYGYTF. For the CDR3, the DNA is TGCAGGGCCGACGACAGGGACCTAGTCTATGGCTACACCTTC. The chain employs TRBV20-1 and TRBJ1-2; 7 nucleotides align to TRBD1. Germline assignment: CDR1 DFQATT and CDR2 SNEGSKA (reference sequence). This CDR3 contains 14 residues.

This clone was counted at least ten times. This sequence joins TRBV10-1 and TRBJ1-1; 10 nucleotides align to TRBD1. Per the germline V gene, CDR1 is WNHNN and CDR2 is SYGVQD (reference sequence). J lost 6 bases, V lost 5 bases, and 6 bases had no gene match. This CDR3 region has 14 residues. The chain's CDR3 is CASSPGQGWAEAFF. In nucleotides, the CDR3 is TGCGCCAGCAGTCCGGGACAGGGGTGGGCTGAAGCTTTCTTT.

This clone was counted between two and nine times. This chain links TRBV6-1 with TRBJ2-7; the D gene is possibly TRBD1 (6 bases). The CDR3 extends over 13 amino acids. Germline V gene sequence: CDR1 MNHNS, CDR2 SASEGT. V gave up 6 bases and J gave up 7 bases, with 16 bases separating them. The CDR3 coding sequence is TGTGCCAGCAGCGAAAAGGGGGTTAGAGAGCAGTACTTC. Translating it yields CASSEKGVREQYF.

This clone was seen ten or more times. The V and J genes are TRBV6-1 and TRBJ2-7, with TRBD2 matching over 10 bases. The CDR3 is 16 residues long. The ends lost 5 bases at V and 3 bases at J; junction bases unmatched: 10. Germline CDR1 and CDR2: MNHNS and SASEGT. The chain's CDR3 is CASSSYSGTSVYEQYF. The CDR3 bases are TGTGCCAGCAGTTCCTACTCCGGGACTAGCGTCTACGAGCAGTACTTC.

This chain links TRBV11-2 with TRBJ2-1; D may be TRBD1 or TRBD2 (6 bases each). This CDR3 has 15 amino acids. V was pared by 0 bases and J by 7 bases, with 13 bases between. Germline-derived CDR1 and CDR2 are SGHAT and FQNNGV. DNA of the CDR3: TGTGCCAGCAGCTTAGACCTAAGAGGGGGGAATGAGCAGTTCTTC. Amino acid sequence: CASSLDLRGGNEQFF.

In its sample, this clone was seen once. This CDR3 is CASSPTQTTSYEQYF. The CDR3 DNA is TGTGCCAGCAGCCCAACCCAGACTACCTCCTACGAGCAGTACTTC. The J gene is TRBJ2-7, the V gene TRBV3-1; a weak D match, TRBD2 (5 bases). The CDR3 consists of 15 residues. CDR1 is LGHDT and CDR2 is YNNKEL in the germline V gene (reference sequence). The V gene lost 4 bases and the J gene lost 0 bases, with 13 bases spanning the gap.

This clone occurred many times. V is TRBV27 and J is TRBJ1-5; D is unresolved. Germline V lookup: CDR1 MNHEY, CDR2 SMNVEV (reference sequence). V lost 5 bases and J 7 bases, leaving 9 bases between the germline ends. This CDR3 comprises 12 residues. The CDR3 spells CASSESGQPQHF. The CDR3 DNA reads TGTGCCAGCAGTGAAAGTGGACAGCCCCAGCATTTT.

This clone has ten or more counts. V gene TRBV29-1 combines with J gene TRBJ1-1; TRBD1 matches at 7 bases. Germline trimming cut 6 bases from V and 0 bases from J; bases unmatched to any gene: 10. The germline CDR1 and CDR2 sequences are SQVTM and ANQGSEA. This CDR3 comprises 15 residues. This chain's CDR3 is CSVRQGWGMNTEAFF. CDR3 coding DNA: TGCAGCGTGCGACAGGGATGGGGGATGAACACTGAAGCTTTCTTT.

This sequence joins TRBV11-1 and TRBJ1-2, with 12 bases identical to TRBD1. V was pared by 5 bases and J by 4 bases, with 8 bases of the junction left unmatched. The CDR3 covers 16 residues. Germline assignment: CDR1 SGHAT and CDR2 FQDESV (reference sequence). The CDR3 protein is CASSQTGTGGGYGYTF. The CDR3 region has the DNA TGTGCCAGCAGCCAAACAGGGACAGGGGGCGGCTATGGCTACACCTTC.

This clone came up many times. The chain recombines TRBV3-1 with TRBJ1-1; the D is unclear. Trimming removed 4 bases at V and 4 bases at J, with 19 bases between. Germline V gene lookup returns CDR1 LGHDT and CDR2 YNNKEL (reference sequence). CDR3 length: 16 residues. CDR3 loop: CASSPLGSVGSTEAFF. The DNA of the CDR3 is TGTGCCAGCAGCCCCCTTGGGTCGGTGGGAAGCACTGAAGCTTTCTTT.

This clone was picked up many times. The V call is TRBV4-2, the J call TRBJ1-2, with a weak D call TRBD1 (5 bases). Germline CDR1 LGHNA, CDR2 YNFKEQ. This CDR3 has 14 amino acids. Deletions cut 2 bases from V and 3 bases from J, with 10 bases between. In nucleotides, the CDR3 is TGTGCCAGCAGCCAACAGGGAATTCACTATGGCTACACCTTC. Amino acids: CASSQQGIHYGYTF.

This clone was seen at least ten times. The chain couples TRBV20-1 to TRBJ2-3; the D gene is possibly TRBD2 (5 bases). The CDR3 runs 14 residues. Germline CDR1 DFQATT, CDR2 SNEGSKA (reference sequence). V lost 5 bases, J lost 1 base, and 13 bases lay in between. The CDR3 DNA is TGCAGTGCTTCCCGAGGGTGGGGCACAGATACGCAGTATTTT. This translates into CSASRGWGTDTQYF.

The chain combines TRBV18 with TRBJ1-2, with 10 bases fitting TRBD1. The germline CDR1 and CDR2 sequences are KGHSH and LQKENI. This CDR3 is built from 16 residues. Germline trimming cut 4 bases from V and 7 bases from J; bases unmatched to any gene: 12. As DNA, the CDR3 is TGTGCCAGCTCACTACAAACACCGACAGGGGGCATTGGCTACACCTTC. It encodes CASSLQTPTGGIGYTF.

This clone has ten or more counts. The rearrangement uses TRBV2 and TRBJ2-7, with D unresolved. Deletions cut 8 bases from V and 0 bases from J, with 8 bases between. The CDR3 contains 12 residues. CDR1 and CDR2 (germline): SNHLY, FYNNEI. CDR3 nucleotides: TGTGCCAGCTTTTCCTACTCCTACGAGCAGTACTTC. It yields the protein CASFSYSYEQYF.